The source of this T cell receptor (beta chain) is a study of T cell responses to AZD1222 COVID-19 vaccine. The J segment lost 8 bases and the V segment lost 6 bases, leaving 6 bases of the junction unmatched. There are 12 residues in the CDR3. Broader study findings: Compared with day 0, the breadth and depth of the Spike-specific TCR repertoire rose significantly after two doses of AZD1222. Clonal diversity was possibly underestimated; the donors were predominantly white British and more often female.

The table came from immunoSEQ multiplex PCR; TCRdb's copy has only in-frame clones and leaves some out. Among some 150,000 clones, 90% to 95% were seen once, and the ten largest hold about 1.6%. This clone was seen ten or more times. Its antigen is still unknown. This receptor was identified in an adult who received the AZD1222 COVID-19 vaccine. The sequences come from peripheral blood, collected 28 days after the second AZD1222 dose. The chain combines TRBV12-3 or TRBV12-4 with TRBJ1-2, with TRBD1 matching 7 bases. CDR3 sequence: CASRDRSEGYTF. DNA for the CDR3: TGTGCCAGCAGGGACAGGTCGGAAGGCTACACCTTC.